Below, 25 T cell receptor beta chains from the same sample are listed, as sequenced in a study of long-term antiretroviral therapy in people with HIV. An immunoSEQ assay, version v3.0, was performed at survey level. This table comes from immunoSEQ multiplex PCR, and its TCRdb copy is limited to in-frame clones, with some not included. In the table there are 26,000 or so clones, over 80% of which are singletons. This specimen was unsorted PBMCs, taken 0.8 years before starting antiretroviral therapy. These receptors were taken from a man aged 18 to 30 with HIV.

This chain connects TRBV7-9 to TRBJ2-3, with TRBD2 matching 9 bases. V shed 5 bases and J 8 bases; nucleotides not matched to a gene: 11. The CDR3 loop spans 15 amino acids. Per germline, CDR1 SEHNR and CDR2 FQNEAQ (reference sequence). The CDR3, as DNA: TGTGCCAGCAGCCTTGGGGCGGGAGGGCCTGGTACGCAGTATTTT. Protein product: CASSLGAGGPGTQYF.

This clone is labeled medium-sized. The rearrangement uses TRBV29-1 and TRBJ2-1; D is unresolved. The germline gives CDR1 SQVTM, CDR2 ANQGSEA. V dropped 7 bases and J dropped 5 bases, with 12 bases sitting between them. The CDR3 is 12 residues long. CDR3 coding DNA: TGCAGCGGTGGGGATTTCAACAATGAGCAGTTCTTC. Translating gives CSGGDFNNEQFF.

The genes are TRBV7-3 and TRBJ2-7; TRBD2 might be the D (6 bases). Germline CDR1 is SGHTA and CDR2 is FQGTGA. Trimming removed 0 bases at V and 7 bases at J, with 10 bases between. CDR3 length equals 13 residues. The CDR3 region has the DNA TGTGCCAGCAGCTTAACGGGGGGACGAGAGCAGTACTTC. Translating gives CASSLTGGREQYF.

This clone came up a few times. The chain links TRBV7-9 to TRBJ2-3; D perhaps matches TRBD1 (6 bases). CDR1 and CDR2 from the germline V gene are SEHNR and FQNEAQ (reference sequence). This CDR3 is built from 17 residues. Trimming shortened V by 5 bases and J by 1 base, and 19 bases separated the two germline ends. The CDR3 loop is CASSLPGGQLRTDTQYF. The CDR3 DNA reads TGTGCCAGCAGCCTACCGGGTGGACAGCTTCGCACAGATACGCAGTATTTT.

V and J are TRBV5-1 and TRBJ1-1; D may be TRBD1 (6 bases). Germline V gives CDR1 SGHRS, CDR2 YFSETQ. This CDR3 contains 12 residues. The ends were cut back, 6 bases at V and 7 bases at J, with 13 bases in the middle. CDR3 sequence reads: CASTGEGLEAFF. The CDR3 bases are TGCGCCAGCACAGGGGAGGGCCTTGAAGCTTTCTTT.

V gene TRBV27 combines with J gene TRBJ2-7; D possibly uses TRBD1 or TRBD2 (5 bases each). The V end was cut by 8 bases, the J end by 3 bases, with 17 bases between. In germline, CDR1 is MNHEY, CDR2 SMNVEV (reference sequence). The CDR3 is 14 residues long. The CDR3 protein is CASSLRGPYYEQYF. The CDR3 DNA reads TGTGCCAGCTCCCTTCGGGGACCCTACTACGAGCAGTACTTC.

This clone was counted a single time. This chain joins TRBV4-1 and TRBJ1-1, with D possibly matching TRBD1 (5 bases). Trimming pared 3 bases from V and 4 bases from J, leaving 12 bases between. Germline CDR1 and CDR2: MGHRA and YSYEKL. CDR3 length: 14 residues. The CDR3 DNA is TGCGCCAGCAGCCAGAGCGGGGGGAGCACTGAAGCTTTCTTT. It encodes CASSQSGGSTEAFF.

This clone appeared a single time. V usage is TRBV15 and J usage is TRBJ1-5; tentative D call: TRBD1 (5 bases). The germline gives CDR1 LNHNV, CDR2 YYDKDF (reference sequence). The CDR3 contains 15 residues. V shed 0 bases and J shed 5 bases, with 11 bases lying between them. DNA of the CDR3: TGTGCCACCAGCAGAGACTGGGGGGGGGATCAGCCCCAGCATTTT. Protein product: CATSRDWGGDQPQHF.

The sample holds a few counts of this clone. The gene calls are TRBV2 and TRBJ1-5; D is possibly TRBD1 (5 bases). Trimming stripped 6 bases from V and 4 bases from J, with 19 bases between. CDR3 length equals 16 residues. The germline gives CDR1 SNHLY, CDR2 FYNNEI. The CDR3 region is CASSLNSGISNQPQHF. CDR3 bases: TGTGCCAGCAGCCTAAACTCAGGGATCTCAAATCAGCCCCAGCATTTT.

On this clone itself: Other DNA sequences in the same sample also yield this CDR3. The chain has TRBV11-2 and TRBJ2-7; 14 nucleotides agree with TRBD2. The germline gives CDR1 SGHAT, CDR2 FQNNGV. The CDR3 has 15 amino acids. V was clipped by 3 bases and J by 3 bases; unmatched bases: 1. CDR3 nucleotide sequence: TGTGCCAGCAGCTTCGGACTAGCGGGGGGCTACGAGCAGTACTTC. Translation: CASSFGLAGGYEQYF.

V gene TRBV6-6 combines with J gene TRBJ1-3; D gene uncertain. The V and J ends lost 5 bases and 0 bases respectively, with 11 bases between them. The CDR3 contains 15 residues. Germline values: CDR1 MNHNY, CDR2 SVGAGI (reference sequence). The CDR3 here is CASSPPQSSGNTIYF. The DNA for the CDR3 is TGTGCCAGCAGTCCGCCCCAAAGCTCTGGAAACACCATATATTTT.

As concerns this clone: An end of the junction differs from the germline gene, which may be a read error. The chain employs TRBV30 and TRBJ1-2, with 9 bases aligning to TRBD1. The V gene's germline CDR1 is GTSNPN and CDR2 SVGIG (reference sequence). This CDR3 is 13 amino acids long. DNA for the CDR3: TGTGCCTGGAGTGCGGGGGACAGGGATGGAAACCCTTTC. Translated: CAWSAGDRDGNPF.

The J gene is TRBJ2-5, the V gene TRBV15; 9 bases align to TRBD2. Trimming took 0 bases from V and 5 from J; bases not matched to a gene: 4. Looked up from germline, CDR1 is LNHNV and CDR2 is YYDKDF (reference sequence). The CDR3 is 15 amino acids. The CDR3 sequence is CATSRDLLAGETQYF. The CDR3 DNA reads TGTGCCACCAGCAGAGATCTTCTAGCGGGGGAGACCCAGTACTTC. Complete variable domain (other parts from reference TRBV15 and TRBJ2-5): DAMVIQNPRYQVTQFGKPVTLSCSQTLNHNVMYWYQQKSSQAPKLLFHYYDKDFNNEADTPDNFQSRRPNTSFCFLDIRSPGLGDTAMYLCATSRDLLAGETQYFGPGTRLLVL.

A few counts support this clone. J is TRBJ2-2 and V is TRBV27; D is unresolved. Trimming stripped 1 base from V and 3 bases from J, with 12 bases between. CDR3 length equals 16 residues. Germline V CDR1 and CDR2: MNHEY, SMNVEV (reference sequence). The CDR3 DNA reads as TGTGCCAGCAGTTTATGGGAAGGGATAGACACCGGGGAGCTGTTTTTT. It specifies CASSLWEGIDTGELFF.

The chain joins TRBV7-2 to TRBJ1-1, with 9 bases matching TRBD1. Germline V gene data show CDR1 as SGHTA and CDR2 as FQGNSA. The CDR3 extends over 15 amino acids. The junction had 9 bases not matched to a gene; V was cut back by 5 bases and J by 5 bases. The CDR3 DNA reads as TGTGCCAGCAGCACATACAGGGGGCGGGGGACTGAAGCTTTCTTT. Translating gives CASSTYRGRGTEAFF.

The chain uses TRBV14 and TRBJ1-1, with D unresolved. Germline loops: CDR1 SGHDN, CDR2 FVKESK. This CDR3 has 14 residues. V lost 3 bases, J lost 0 bases, and 8 bases lay in between. The CDR3 DNA sequence: TGTGCCAGCAGCCAGCTAGGGATGAACACTGAAGCTTTCTTT. It codes for CASSQLGMNTEAFF.

DNA for the CDR3: TGCAGCGTTGAAGAAAGGGGGCACGCCCCTCTACTAGCGCCCCGAAGCTCCTACAATGAGCAGTTCTTC. The encoded protein is CSVEERGHAPLLAPRSSYNEQFF. This chain joins TRBV29-1 and TRBJ2-1; TRBD1 or TRBD2 may be the D gene (7 bases each). The ends were cut back, 0 bases at V and 0 bases at J, with 33 bases in the middle. This CDR3 region has 23 residues. Germline-derived CDR1 and CDR2 are SQVTM and ANQGSEA.

The J gene is TRBJ2-2, the V gene TRBV9, with D perhaps TRBD1 or TRBD2 (5 bases each). Looked up from germline, CDR1 is SGDLS and CDR2 is YYNGEE. The CDR3 extends over 16 amino acids. V was shortened by 5 bases and J by 7 bases, with 21 bases between the two germline ends. CDR3 residues: CASSPRGSSRGGELFF. CDR3 DNA sequence: TGTGCCAGCAGTCCCCGAGGCAGTTCGAGGGGCGGGGAGCTGTTTTTT.

CDR3 DNA: TGTGCCAGCAGCCCGGTATCAGCGGGAGGGCCAGATACGCAGTATTTT. Translating gives CASSPVSAGGPDTQYF. The J gene is TRBJ2-3, the V gene TRBV7-2, with 10 bases that match TRBD2. Trimming at V came to 5 bases and at J to 4 bases, leaving 9 bases not matched to a gene. CDR1 is SGHTA and CDR2 is FQGNSA in the germline V gene. This CDR3 spans 16 amino acids.

The V gene is TRBV4-3, the J gene TRBJ2-6, with D perhaps TRBD1 (6 bases). The CDR3 runs 17 residues. The germline V gene encodes CDR1 LGHNA and CDR2 YSLEER. The germline V and J ends were trimmed by 4 bases and 0 bases, with 13 bases remaining between them. DNA of the CDR3: TGCGCCAGCAGCCCGACACCGGACAGCTCTGGGGCCAACGTCCTGACTTTC. Its translation: CASSPTPDSSGANVLTF.

This clone has a handful of counts. The V call is TRBV15, the J call TRBJ1-2; D might be TRBD1 (5 bases). Trimming removed 9 bases from V and 6 bases from J, with 23 bases in between. In germline, CDR1 is LNHNV, CDR2 YYDKDF (reference sequence). The CDR3 has 15 residues. CDR3 region: CATDGAPGPRNGYTF. The CDR3 region has the DNA TGTGCCACAGACGGTGCTCCGGGACCCCGTAATGGCTACACCTTC.

J is TRBJ2-7 and V is TRBV9, with TRBD2 as a possible D gene (8 bases). With 3 bases removed from V and 3 bases from J, the gap between germline ends came to 22 bases. Germline CDR1 SGDLS, CDR2 YYNGEE. This CDR3 has 17 amino acids. CDR3 nucleotide sequence: TGTGCCAGCAGCGCAGGGGGTCTGGCGGGAGGCGGCTACGAGCAGTACTTC. Its translation is CASSAGGLAGGGYEQYF.

This chain links TRBV14 with TRBJ2-3; D unresolved. Trimming took off 4 bases at V and 2 bases at J, with 10 bases between the two ends. Germline assignment: CDR1 SGHDN and CDR2 FVKESK. This CDR3 contains 14 residues. The CDR3 DNA follows: TGTGCCAGCAGCCCCCGACAACTCACAGATACGCAGTATTTT. This translates into CASSPRQLTDTQYF.

The CDR3 nucleotides are TGTGCCAGCAGTACGTACAGGGGGCGCGCCGGGGAGCTGTTTTTT. This gives the protein CASSTYRGRAGELFF. The chain carries TRBV6-5 and TRBJ2-2, with 9 bases matching TRBD1. V lost 5 bases and J lost 6; bases outside the gene matches: 7. CDR3 length: 15 residues. Germline V gene lookup returns CDR1 MNHEY and CDR2 SVGAGI.

This rearrangement joins TRBV7-2 to TRBJ2-1; 7 bases are shared with TRBD2. The germline V gene has CDR1 SGHTA and CDR2 FQGNSA. V gave up 8 bases and J gave up 1 base; unmatched junction bases: 2. The length of the CDR3 is 13 residues. The CDR3 nucleotides read TGTGCCAGCGGGAGGGTGTCCTACAATGAGCAGTTCTTC. As protein: CASGRVSYNEQFF.